This T cell receptor beta chain was sequenced during a study of glioma-infiltrating T cells. The iRepertoire nested amplicon-rescue multiplex PCR amplified TCR alpha and beta CDR3s from RNA. TCRdb reprocessed the multiplex PCR reads via MiXCR and lists one record per CDR3 protein. Of approximately 110,000 distinct CDR3 sequences listed, under 30% are singletons. The CDR3 contains 14 residues. V trimming: 6 bases; J trimming: 10 bases; junction bases outside the gene matches: 14. Germline CDR1 reads MDHEN; CDR2 reads SYDVKM. V is TRBV28 and J is TRBJ1-2; 7 positions agree with TRBD1. Specimen: glioma tissue, nonneoplastic brain tissue, or PBMCs (not recorded which). This clonotype was obtained from a human donor with low-grade glioma or glioblastoma, undergoing nonglioma brain surgery, or in good health (not recorded which). The CDR3 sequence: CASSLQGIAYNYTF. CDR3 bases: TGTGCCAGCAGCCTACAGGGGATTGCCTATAACTACACCTTC.